Listed below are T cell receptor beta chains from one sample, sequenced in a study of blood T cells in healthy people across ages. In TCRdb, the 5' RACE reads were re-called with MiXCR into one record per CDR3 protein. The repertoire holds hundreds of thousands of distinct CDR3 sequences, with 56% as singletons. The specimen sequenced was blood. These receptors were taken from a man aged 40-50 years in good health. The CDR3 runs from the conserved cysteine through the conserved F or W. Fields, in order: clone size, V gene, J gene, D gene, CDR3 protein, CDR3 DNA. The D gene is left open where the match is weak. Expanded clones are given a class, and other clones once, few, many or no size at all.

size: .; V: TRBV7-8; J: TRBJ2-7; D: .; CDR3: CASSSTTLSYEQYF; DNA: TGTGCCAGCAGCTCGACAACTCTCTCCTACGAGCAGTACTTC
size: .; V: TRBV2; J: TRBJ2-3; D: TRBD2; CDR3: CASSVTSGVADTQYF; DNA: TGTGCCAGCAGTGTGACTAGCGGGGTGGCAGATACGCAGTATTTT
size: .; V: TRBV7-8; J: TRBJ2-5; D: .; CDR3: CASSRGKGPIETQYF; DNA: TGTGCCAGCAGCCGCGGGAAAGGACCCATAGAGACCCAGTACTTC
size: few; V: TRBV29-1; J: TRBJ2-3; D: TRBD2; CDR3: CSVEAGEVVNTQYF; DNA: TGCAGCGTCGAAGCGGGGGAGGTGGTAAATACGCAGTATTTT
size: .; V: TRBV10-3; J: TRBJ2-1; D: TRBD1; CDR3: CAISQATGGNWNEQFF; DNA: TGTGCCATCAGCCAGGCGACAGGGGGGAATTGGAATGAGCAGTTCTTC
size: .; V: TRBV29-1; J: TRBJ2-1; D: TRBD2; CDR3: CSVRRSEVLGGIMGSYTEQFF; DNA: TGCAGCGTTAGAAGGAGTGAGGTGTTGGGGGGGATAATGGGGTCCTACACAGAGCAGTTCTTC
size: .; V: TRBV9; J: TRBJ2-2; D: .; CDR3: CASSVEAGHTGELFF; DNA: TGTGCCAGCAGCGTAGAGGCAGGGCACACCGGGGAGCTGTTTTTT
size: .; V: TRBV28; J: TRBJ2-7; D: .; CDR3: CASSARRDTAYEQYF; DNA: TGTGCCAGCAGTGCCCGCCGGGACACAGCCTACGAGCAGTACTTC
size: .; V: TRBV28; J: TRBJ2-7; D: TRBD2; CDR3: CASSYILAGSSYEQYF; DNA: TGTGCCAGCAGTTACATACTAGCGGGATCCTCCTACGAGCAGTACTTC
size: .; V: TRBV28; J: TRBJ2-5; D: TRBD1; CDR3: CASSANRDRGRGLWTQYF; DNA: TGTGCCAGCAGTGCTAACCGGGACAGGGGGCGGGGGTTGTGGACCCAGTACTTC
size: .; V: TRBV29-1; J: TRBJ2-7; D: .; CDR3: CSVARRINDEQYF; DNA: TGCAGCGTTGCGCGCAGGATTAACGACGAGCAGTACTTC
size: .; V: TRBV7-7; J: TRBJ2-2; D: .; CDR3: CASSLSSDTGELFF; DNA: TGTGCTAGCAGCTTATCGTCAGACACCGGGGAGCTGTTTTTT
size: few; V: TRBV15; J: TRBJ1-2; D: .; CDR3: CATSPGDNLYGYTF; DNA: TGTGCCACCAGCCCAGGGGATAATCTTTATGGCTACACCTTC
size: .; V: TRBV4-1; J: TRBJ2-7; D: .; CDR3: CVSSQATGTTKAYEQYF; DNA: TGCGTCAGCAGCCAAGCCACCGGGACCACTAAAGCCTACGAGCAGTACTTC
size: few; V: TRBV6-1; J: TRBJ2-5; D: TRBD2; CDR3: CASSTRLAGGNAGQETQYF; DNA: TGTGCCAGCAGTACGAGACTAGCGGGAGGAAATGCCGGCCAAGAGACCCAGTACTTC
size: .; V: TRBV6-1; J: TRBJ1-2; D: .; CDR3: CASSAGGVTYGYTF; DNA: TGTGCCAGCAGTGCCGGGGGGGTCACATATGGCTACACCTTC
size: .; V: TRBV4-3; J: TRBJ1-2; D: TRBD1; CDR3: CASSQARDRGRLGYTF; DNA: TGCGCCAGCAGCCAGGCGCGGGACAGGGGGCGTCTTGGCTACACCTTC
size: once; V: TRBV6-5; J: TRBJ2-7; D: .; CDR3: CASTQGFEQYF; DNA: TGTGCCAGCACTCAGGGGTTTGAGCAGTACTTC
size: .; V: TRBV7-3; J: TRBJ2-2; D: TRBD2; CDR3: CASSSGRLAGGKNTGELFF; DNA: TGTGCCAGCAGTTCGGGAAGACTAGCGGGGGGGAAGAACACCGGGGAGCTGTTTTTT
size: once; V: TRBV4-3; J: TRBJ2-3; D: .; CDR3: CASSQSQGSDTQYF; DNA: TGCGCCAGCAGCCAGAGCCAGGGCTCAGATACGCAGTATTTT
size: few; V: TRBV4-1; J: TRBJ1-2; D: .; CDR3: CASSQVLRTVTNSYGYTF; DNA: TGCGCCAGCAGCCAAGTGCTCCGGACAGTCACCAACTCCTATGGCTACACCTTC
size: .; V: TRBV6-1; J: TRBJ1-5; D: .; CDR3: CASRQLGNNQPQHF; DNA: TGTGCCAGCCGTCAATTAGGCAACAATCAGCCCCAGCATTTT
size: .; V: TRBV29-1; J: TRBJ1-1; D: TRBD1; CDR3: CSGVGQMNTEAFF; DNA: TGCAGCGGAGTGGGACAGATGAACACTGAAGCTTTCTTT
size: few; V: TRBV7-9; J: TRBJ2-4; D: .; CDR3: CASSLRSGTPTGNIQYF; DNA: TGTGCCAGCAGCTTGCGGTCGGGGACACCGACGGGCAACATTCAGTACTTC
size: .; V: TRBV6-6; J: TRBJ1-4; D: .; CDR3: CASSSKDGNEKLFF; DNA: TGTGCCAGCAGTTCAAAAGACGGTAATGAAAAACTGTTTTTT
size: .; V: TRBV6-4; J: TRBJ1-2; D: .; CDR3: CASPHVVTF; DNA: TGTGCCAGCCCCCATGTAGTCACCTTC
size: .; V: TRBV21-1; J: TRBJ2-1; D: .; CDR3: CASSKGGRAFNEQFF; DNA: TGTGCCAGCAGCAAGGGGGGGAGGGCCTTCAATGAGCAGTTCTTC
size: few; V: TRBV9; J: TRBJ2-6; D: TRBD1; CDR3: CASSGAGGVSSGANVLTF; DNA: TGTGCCAGCAGCGGCGCAGGGGGCGTGAGCTCTGGGGCCAACGTCCTGACTTTC
size: few; V: TRBV5-1; J: TRBJ2-5; D: .; CDR3: CASSNSAGQETQYF; DNA: TGCGCCAGCAGCAATAGCGCGGGCCAAGAGACCCAGTACTTC
size: few; V: TRBV12-3/TRBV12-4; J: TRBJ2-5; D: TRBD1; CDR3: CATNRDSLQETQYF; DNA: TGTGCTACTAACCGGGACAGCTTACAAGAGACCCAGTACTTC
size: .; V: TRBV9; J: TRBJ2-5; D: .; CDR3: CASSVSVAGQETQYF; DNA: TGTGCCAGCAGCGTCAGTGTCGCAGGACAAGAGACCCAGTACTTC
size: few; V: TRBV5-1; J: TRBJ1-1; D: TRBD1; CDR3: CASSLETGGTEAFF; DNA: TGCGCCAGCAGCTTGGAGACAGGGGGCACTGAAGCTTTCTTT
size: few; V: TRBV7-2; J: TRBJ1-6; D: TRBD1; CDR3: CASSRDRGGSPLHF; DNA: TGTGCCAGCAGCCGGGACAGGGGAGGATCACCCCTCCACTTT
size: .; V: TRBV4-2; J: TRBJ2-1; D: .; CDR3: CASAVSKGEQFF; DNA: TGTGCCAGCGCTGTTAGCAAGGGTGAGCAGTTCTTC
size: .; V: TRBV20-1; J: TRBJ2-7; D: .; CDR3: CSAPTDSYEQYF; DNA: TGCAGTGCTCCGACAGATTCCTACGAGCAGTACTTC
size: few; V: TRBV12-3/TRBV12-4; J: TRBJ2-7; D: TRBD1; CDR3: CASRPGTGIYNEQYF; DNA: TGTGCCAGCAGACCCGGGACAGGGATCTACAATGAGCAGTACTTC
size: .; V: TRBV25-1; J: TRBJ2-7; D: .; CDR3: CASSEPSPIRYEQYF; DNA: TGTGCCAGCAGTGAACCCTCACCGATTAGGTACGAGCAGTACTTC
size: .; V: TRBV12-3/TRBV12-4; J: TRBJ2-3; D: .; CDR3: CASSPSGPVSSTDTQYF; DNA: TGTGCCAGCAGTCCCTCCGGCCCGGTGTCTAGCACAGATACGCAGTATTTT
size: many; V: TRBV4-3; J: TRBJ2-5; D: TRBD1; CDR3: CASSQYRGTQYF; DNA: TGCGCCAGCAGCCAATACAGGGGGACCCAGTACTTC